A single sample gave rise to the 9 T cell receptor beta chains below, sequenced in a study of shared clonotypes between healthy human individuals. Measured with immunoSEQ multiplex PCR; TCRdb has only the in-frame clones, and not every one. The data show more than 2,000,000 clones, over 90% seen once. The sequenced sample consisted of naive CD4+ T cells from PBMCs. The subset here: CD45RA+ positively selected. All receptors come from a man between 18 and 35 years old in good health. Some clones in this sample may be carry-over from other donors' samples.

The sample holds a few counts of this clone. At the DNA level, this CDR3 is encoded by other sequences in the same sample as well. The V call is TRBV7-9, the J call TRBJ1-1; 8 bases line up with TRBD1. With V trimmed by 5 bases and J by 4 bases, 3 bases remained unmatched. Germline V lookup: CDR1 SEHNR, CDR2 FQNEAQ (reference sequence). The CDR3 runs to 13 residues. Here the CDR3 DNA reads TGTGCCAGCAGCCAAACAGGGGGCACTGAAGCTTTCTTT. This translates into CASSQTGGTEAFF.

This chain uses TRBV19 with TRBJ2-7, with TRBD2 as a possible D gene (7 bases). The CDR3 length is 18 residues. Germline V gives CDR1 LNHDA, CDR2 SQIVND (reference sequence). Trimming pared 3 bases from V and 7 bases from J, leaving 28 bases between. The CDR3 nucleotides read TGTGCCAGTAGTATTCGGTCAGGGGCCTTGGCGGGAGAAAGTGAGCAGTACTTC. Translating gives CASSIRSGALAGESEQYF.

The gene calls are TRBV19 and TRBJ2-5; 8 nucleotides match TRBD2. CDR3 length equals 13 residues. Per germline, CDR1 LNHDA and CDR2 SQIVND (reference sequence). V was pared by 4 bases and J by 6 bases, with 4 bases of the junction left unmatched. CDR3 DNA: TGTGCCAGTAGTACGGGGGGGCTGAAGACCCAGTACTTC. Translated: CASSTGGLKTQYF.

The rearrangement uses TRBV27 and TRBJ2-1, with D unresolved. The CDR3 runs to 16 residues. The germline CDR1 and CDR2 sequences are MNHEY and SMNVEV (reference sequence). With 5 bases removed from V and 7 bases from J, the gap between germline ends came to 21 bases. In DNA, the CDR3 is TGTGCCAGCAGTCTCCCGGGCACCAGCACCGGGAATGAGCAGTTCTTC. Its protein is CASSLPGTSTGNEQFF.

The count of this clone is one. The sample carries other DNA sequences with the same CDR3. The chain recombines TRBV5-1 with TRBJ1-2; weak D call: TRBD1 (5 bases). V was clipped by 4 bases and J by 4 bases, with 11 bases between them. Germline-derived CDR1 and CDR2 are SGHRS and YFSETQ. The length of the CDR3 is 13 residues. The CDR3 DNA reads TGCGCCAGCAGCCTGGGGGGAAGCTATGGCTACACCTTC. This gives the protein CASSLGGSYGYTF.

The V gene is TRBV7-6, the J gene TRBJ1-5; 11 nucleotides agree with TRBD1. J was trimmed by 6 bases and V by 5 bases; bases with no gene match: 6. Germline V CDR1 and CDR2: SGHVS, FNYEAQ. This CDR3 contains 15 residues. The CDR3: CASSPRDRGTQPQHF. The CDR3 DNA is TGTGCCAGCAGCCCCCGGGACAGGGGGACTCAGCCCCAGCATTTT.

This clone was detected only once. The genes are TRBV9 and TRBJ2-3, with TRBD1 identical over 7 bases. This CDR3 is 14 amino acids long. Germline loops: CDR1 SGDLS, CDR2 YYNGEE. Trimming cost V 4 bases and J 1 base; bases outside gene matches: 3. The CDR3, as DNA: TGTGCCAGCAGCTTTCAGGGGGGCACAGATACGCAGTATTTT. Protein product: CASSFQGGTDTQYF.

The V gene is TRBV2, the J gene TRBJ2-7; D is possibly TRBD1 or TRBD2 (5 bases each). The V end lost 5 bases, the J end lost 8 bases, and 16 bases lay between the germline ends. This CDR3 has 13 residues. Germline V gene lookup returns CDR1 SNHLY and CDR2 FYNNEI. The CDR3 reads CASSPGPSTKQYF. The CDR3 DNA sequence: TGTGCCAGCAGTCCGGGACCTTCTACGAAGCAGTACTTC.

V is TRBV27 and J is TRBJ2-7, with a weak D call TRBD2 (5 bases). The CDR3 runs 16 residues. Germline V gene sequence: CDR1 MNHEY, CDR2 SMNVEV (reference sequence). Trimming left V 5 bases short and J 0 bases short, with 17 bases between. This CDR3 is CASSRYGPGSSYEQYF. The CDR3 DNA reads TGTGCCAGCAGTCGCTATGGTCCGGGAAGCTCCTACGAGCAGTACTTC.